Given below is one T cell receptor (beta chain) in context. Its antigen specificity is not known. No base-level quality is on record; no much larger clone is a single base apart. The meaning of the sample's time point label: baseline before first vaccination. Vaccinee samples came from UK trials COV001 and COV002, including a single-blind randomized controlled phase 2/3 trial of AZD1222 (ChAdOx1 nCoV-19) in healthy adults. For TCRbeta chain sequencing, PBMC samples from trial participants were taken at day 0 and at day 28 after the second dose. The CDR3 regions of human TCRbeta chains were analyzed by immunosequencing. The study's processing was this. TCRs in the repertoires were compared against a reference library of SARS-CoV-2-specific TCRs that had been generated with the MIRA antigen-specificity platform. Breadth was defined as the fraction of unique TCRs that were SARS-CoV-2-associated. Depth was defined as the fraction of total T cells that were SARS-CoV-2-associated. Using the MIRA data, each spike-specific TCR was assigned both to the spike region to which the TCR was reactive and to a CD4 or CD8 class. Log10-transformed breadth and depth values were compared by one-way ANOVA with Sidak's multiple comparisons tests. The table was pulled from immuneACCESS by TCRdb, which kept in-frame rearrangements only. Such tables lose some clones; where checked, under half of the loss comes from unresolved V genes, and the rest has no known cause. V and J calls and clone size are copied from that table; D and trimming were computed from the DNA. The sample table shows 97,000 or so clones, and roughly 90% are seen once. The ten largest clonotypes hold around 3% of the sample.

The germline V gene (reference sequence) yields MNHNY for CDR1 and SVGAGI for CDR2. The CDR3 sequence holds 15 residues, the cysteine and phenylalanine included. Only the CDR3 region is kept as DNA, spanning 45 bases read in frame from base 1. Trimming leaves V shorter by 6 bases and J shorter by 0 bases, with the junction holding 3 bases beyond the gene matches. The data stem from a study of T cell responses to AZD1222 COVID-19 vaccine (dated by TCRdb to the early 2020s). In terms of the full investigation: AZD1222 recipients with second doses at about 4 weeks or about 12 weeks were pooled, because spike-specific TCR depth and breadth did not differ between schedules. A total of more than 230 trial participants underwent TCR sequencing, of whom approximately 210 received two doses of AZD1222 and about 25 received two doses of the MenACWY control vaccine. Trial participants were enrolled by age into subgroups of 18-55, 56-69 and 70-plus years, and about 150, 27 and 61 TCR-sequenced participants, respectively, were included in these subgroups.

Study-level results and caveats: Because no day 14 peak-response samples were available, repertoires were characterized only after the peak T cell response. After two AZD1222 doses, both the breadth and the depth of spike-specific TCRs were significantly higher than at day 0 and than in MenACWY recipients. Participants were mostly white British, with more females than males. The authors suggested clonal diversity may have been underestimated. The 56-69-year group was small, and its depth increase did not reach significance, likely because of low power. Conclusions about previously exposed vaccinees are limited because only six or seven AZD1222 recipients were SARS-CoV-2 seropositive at baseline. Vaccine-associated CD4 TCRs spanned the whole spike protein, with dominant responses in regions 160-218 and 743-854. Epitopes outside the regions mutated in the B.1.351 and B.1.1.7 variants were reportedly recognized by nearly half of the unique spike-specific TCRs.

The specimen comprised peripheral blood, sampled on day 0 of AZD1222 vaccination. The chain was built from TRBV6-6 and TRBJ2-4; the junction holds 9 bases that match TRBD1. This TCR was recovered from an adult in good health. Read as DNA, the sequence is TGTGCCAGCAGGGGGACAGGGCTAGCCAAAAACATTCAGTACTTC. Its amino acids are CASRGTGLAKNIQYF.